This passage covers 20 T cell receptor beta chains from one sample sequenced in a study of T cell responses to AZD1222 COVID-19 vaccine. TCRdb keeps only in-frame clones here, not all; method: immunoSEQ multiplex PCR. The table shows about 150,000 clones, with around 90% occurring only once. The sequencing used peripheral blood, collected 28 days after the second AZD1222 dose. These receptors were obtained from an adult who received the AZD1222 COVID-19 vaccine.

The chain recombines TRBV27 with TRBJ1-2; tentatively, D is TRBD1 (5 bases). Germline values: CDR1 MNHEY, CDR2 SMNVEV (reference sequence). This CDR3 region has 13 residues. V was trimmed by 5 bases and J by 4 bases, leaving 11 bases between them. The CDR3: CASSQGRSYGYTF. CDR3 DNA sequence: TGTGCCAGCAGTCAGGGACGGTCCTATGGCTACACCTTC.

V usage is TRBV6-5 and J usage is TRBJ2-1; TRBD2 aligns across 13 bases. Germline V gives CDR1 MNHEY, CDR2 SVGAGI. The CDR3 runs to 14 residues. J gave up 10 bases and V 4 bases, and 4 bases lay outside the gene matches. The DNA of the CDR3 is TGTGCCAGCAGTTGGACTAGCGGGAGAGAAGAGCAGTTCTTC. Its protein product is CASSWTSGREEQFF.

This clone was seen just once. The chain has TRBV7-9 and TRBJ1-1, with 9 bases fitting TRBD1. V was pared by 2 bases and J by 6 bases, with 1 base of the junction left unmatched. CDR1 and CDR2 from the germline V gene are SEHNR and FQNEAQ (reference sequence). This CDR3 comprises 13 residues. The chain's CDR3 is CASSLTGGSEAFF. The CDR3 nucleotides read TGTGCCAGCAGCTTAACAGGGGGCTCTGAAGCTTTCTTT.

The chain carries TRBV27 and TRBJ2-7, with TRBD1 identical over 8 bases. CDR3 length equals 14 residues. Germline CDR1 reads MNHEY; CDR2 reads SMNVEV (reference sequence). After removal of 3 bases from V and 3 bases from J, the junction contained 4 bases not matched to a gene. DNA of the CDR3: TGTGCCAGCAGTTTCGCACAGGGGGTCTACGAGCAGTACTTC. Amino acids: CASSFAQGVYEQYF.

The chain employs TRBV3-1 (or the pseudogene TRBV3-2) and TRBJ1-6; 8 bases fit TRBD1. Germline CDR1 and CDR2: LGHDT and YNNKEL (reference sequence). The CDR3 has 16 amino acids. J gave up 10 bases and V 1 base, and 9 bases lay outside the gene matches. This chain's CDR3 is CASSQVSGTGFSPLHF. The CDR3, as DNA: TGTGCCAGCAGCCAAGTTTCAGGGACAGGTTTCTCACCCCTCCACTTT.

The CDR3 DNA reads TGTGCCAGCAGCCGAAGGACAGTTTACGAGCAGTACTTC. This codes for CASSRRTVYEQYF. The V gene is TRBV11-2, the J gene TRBJ2-7; tentative D call: TRBD1 (6 bases). Per the germline V gene, CDR1 is SGHAT and CDR2 is FQNNGV. There are 13 residues in the CDR3. The V and J ends lost 5 bases and 4 bases respectively, with 12 bases between them.

CDR3 region: CASRPTLAGSSYNEQFF. As DNA, the CDR3 is TGTGCCAGCAGACCTACACTAGCGGGAAGTTCCTACAATGAGCAGTTCTTC. The chain joins TRBV27 to TRBJ2-1, with 10 bases identical to TRBD2. Germline trimming cut 6 bases from V and 1 base from J; bases unmatched to any gene: 9. Germline V lookup: CDR1 MNHEY, CDR2 SMNVEV (reference sequence). This CDR3 is built from 17 residues.

This chain joins TRBV9 and TRBJ1-2; weak D call: TRBD1 (6 bases). The CDR3 sequence is 13 residues long. From germline, CDR1 is SGDLS and CDR2 YYNGEE. The V and J ends lost 3 bases and 8 bases respectively, with 14 bases between them. CDR3 sequence (DNA): TGTGCCAGCAGCGCCACCGGGACATTGGGCTACACCTTC. This gives the protein CASSATGTLGYTF.

This chain uses TRBV12-3 or TRBV12-4 with TRBJ2-5; no definite D call. Trimming shortened V by 1 base and J by 3 bases, and 3 bases separated the two germline ends. This CDR3 is built from 12 residues. CDR3 loop: CASSLVKETQYF. The CDR3, as DNA: TGTGCCAGCAGTTTAGTGAAAGAGACCCAGTACTTC.

This clone has a single count. This chain uses TRBV5-4 with TRBJ2-1, with TRBD2 matching 7 bases. The CDR3 length is 13 residues. From germline, CDR1 is SGHNT and CDR2 YYREEE (reference sequence). The V segment lost 1 base and the J segment 8 bases; nucleotides outside the gene matches: 3. In DNA, the CDR3 is TGTGCCAGCAGCTTGTTCAGCGGGGATGAGCAGTTCTTC. Its translation: CASSLFSGDEQFF.

The chain employs TRBV5-1 and TRBJ1-1; D gene ambiguous. The CDR3 runs 12 residues. The germline CDR1 and CDR2 sequences are SGHRS and YFSETQ. V lost 4 bases and J lost 6, with 10 bases in between. The chain's CDR3 is CASSPDFSEAFF. The CDR3, as DNA: TGCGCCAGCAGCCCTGACTTTTCTGAAGCTTTCTTT.

This clone was observed once. A read error may account for a junction end that differs from germline. The chain uses TRBV20-1 and TRBJ2-7; D is perhaps TRBD1 or TRBD2 (5 bases each). Germline assignment: CDR1 DFQATT and CDR2 SNEGSKA (reference sequence). The CDR3 has 9 residues. CDR3 DNA: TGCAGTGCTAGGGGGGTTAGGGGCTTC. It specifies CSARGVRGF.

This rearrangement joins TRBV6-5 to TRBJ1-5; a weak D match, TRBD1 (6 bases). The CDR3 extends over 13 amino acids. The V gene's germline CDR1 is MNHEY and CDR2 SVGAGI. The V end lost 6 bases, the J end lost 7 bases, and 13 bases lay between the germline ends. The CDR3 loop is CASRGGLGQPQHF. CDR3 DNA: TGTGCCAGCAGAGGGGGGCTAGGGCAGCCCCAGCATTTT.

This sequence joins TRBV9 and TRBJ2-2, with 9 bases lining up with TRBD1. The germline V gene has CDR1 SGDLS and CDR2 YYNGEE. Trimming at V came to 6 bases and at J to 7 bases, leaving 10 bases not matched to a gene. The length of the CDR3 is 15 residues. The CDR3 coding sequence is TGTGCCAGCAACCCTGGACAGGGGTTTGACGGGGAGCTGTTTTTT. Its translation is CASNPGQGFDGELFF.

The rearrangement joins TRBV5-4 to TRBJ2-7; D is tentatively TRBD1 or TRBD2 (7 bases each). CDR3 length: 16 residues. Germline CDR1 is SGHNT and CDR2 is YYREEE (reference sequence). V shed 0 bases and J shed 3 bases, with 16 bases lying between them. In nucleotides, the CDR3 is TGTGCCAGCAGCTTGGAATCAGGGGGAGGGCACTACGAGCAGTACTTC. It yields the protein CASSLESGGGHYEQYF. Drawing the rest from reference TRBV5-4 and TRBJ2-7, the complete variable domain is ETGVTQSPTHLIKTRGQQVTLRCSSQSGHNTVSWYQQALGQGPQFIFQYYREEENGRGNFPPRFSGLQFPNYSSELNVNALELDDSALYLCASSLESGGGHYEQYFGPGTRLTVT.

This clone was seen just once. The chain carries TRBV11-2 and TRBJ1-3, with D uncertain. The CDR3 is 13 amino acids. The germline CDR1 and CDR2 sequences are SGHAT and FQNNGV. V gave up 5 bases and J gave up 8 bases, with 13 bases separating them. DNA of the CDR3: TGTGCCAGCAGCACAACAGAGTTAGACACCATATATTTT. It yields the protein CASSTTELDTIYF.

J is TRBJ2-3 and V is TRBV12-3 or TRBV12-4, with D unresolved. V was trimmed by 7 bases and J by 0 bases, leaving 8 bases between them. The CDR3 length is 13 residues. Here the CDR3 DNA reads TGTGCCAGCAAGGCTTCTAGCACAGATACGCAGTATTTT. Translation gives CASKASSTDTQYF.

The V and J genes are TRBV27 and TRBJ2-3, with D perhaps TRBD1 (6 bases). The CDR3 consists of 15 residues. Germline V gives CDR1 MNHEY, CDR2 SMNVEV (reference sequence). V dropped 6 bases and J dropped 0 bases, with 13 bases sitting between them. CDR3 protein: CASSQAGASTDTQYF. The CDR3, as DNA: TGTGCCAGCAGCCAGGCAGGGGCAAGCACAGATACGCAGTATTTT.

V usage is TRBV5-4 and J usage is TRBJ2-3; D is ambiguous. The CDR3 sequence is 13 residues long. Germline V gives CDR1 SGHNT, CDR2 YYREEE (reference sequence). Trimming shortened V by 1 base and J by 3 bases, and 6 bases separated the two germline ends. CDR3 in amino acids: CASSLYGTDTQYF. The CDR3 DNA follows: TGTGCCAGCAGCTTGTATGGTACAGATACGCAGTATTTT.

This chain connects TRBV6-5 to TRBJ2-1; the match to TRBD2 covers 12 bases. The CDR3 contains 14 residues. V shed 7 bases and J 6 bases; nucleotides not matched to a gene: 4. Germline V gene lookup returns CDR1 MNHEY and CDR2 SVGAGI. The CDR3 spells CASTELAGGNEQFF. CDR3 bases: TGTGCCAGCACCGAACTAGCGGGAGGCAATGAGCAGTTCTTC.